This TCR beta chain was sequenced in a study of T cell repertoires in cytomegalovirus infection (dated by TCRdb to about 2019). A note on the overall study: Recently identified HLA-C-restricted CMV epitopes, whose presentation resists viral immunomodulation, were targeted by peptide stimulations together with well-studied HLA-B-restricted epitopes. Donor HLA type was relevant to the analysis, as public TCR beta signatures indicated carriage of CMV infection together with the matching HLA type.

Sequencing used an Illumina HiSeq 1500. The public sequencing data were trimmed at Q25 with fastp and processed into clonotypes with MiXCR by TCRdb, which kept only in-frame beta chains. Identical CDR3 proteins give one entry, which carries the most common genes and DNA. This sample is represented by 550,000 to 700,000 distinct CDR3 sequences; 40% of them were singletons. Over 45% of the sample is taken by the ten largest. As for this clonotype: No cognate antigen has been identified for it. Per-nucleotide qualities are absent, and no much larger clonotype sits a single base away.

V and J lose 5 bases and 1 base, and a span of 10 bases separates them. CDR1 LNHDA and CDR2 SQIVND are derived from the germline V gene (reference sequence). The CDR3 spans 14 residues, from the cysteine through the phenylalanine. Only the CDR3 part of the read is kept: 42 bases, read in frame from the first base. Results the study describes overall, beyond this receptor: The ex vivo response was dominated by HLA-C-restricted CMV-specific TCR beta clonotypes, which also provided the single most frequent clonotype in two of eight donors. Cumulative frequency of public TCR beta family members discriminated carriers of CMV infection plus the relevant HLA type in this cohort and an independent 352-donor cohort.

Interpreted using the paper, the treatment or condition label stands for: in vitro stimulation with specific CMV peptide epitopes to enrich CMV-specific T cells. The material was cultured PBMCs, obtained from culture after CMV antigen stimulation. The receptor's source is a human donor in good health (CMV status not recorded). Some clones in this sample may be carry-over from other donors' samples. The chain links TRBV19 with TRBJ2-3; TRBD2 could be the D gene, as 6 bases match. CDR3 sequence: CASSGVAGTDTQYF. Here is the DNA: TGTGCCAGTAGTGGGGTAGCGGGCACAGATACGCAGTATTTT.